The 7 T cell receptor beta chains presented below share a single source sample, sequenced in a study of T cells in Graves' hyperthyroidism and ophthalmopathy. Researchers took RNA transcripts and amplified the TCR beta CDR3 regions from them. Initially, a first-round RT-PCR of the TCR CDR3 employed the HTBI primer set. MiXCR was run by TCRdb on the multiplex PCR reads, yielding one entry per CDR3 protein. The sample lists 550,000 to 850,000 distinct CDR3 sequences, 18% seen once, with 16% in the top ten. Specimen: blood. The source of these receptors is a woman in her 50s with Graves' hyperthyroidism that later progressed to Graves' ophthalmopathy.

This clonotype was recorded at least ten times. The genes are TRBV5-1 and TRBJ2-3; 9 positions agree with TRBD1. Germline lookup yields CDR1 SGHRS and CDR2 YFSETQ. The length of the CDR3 is 18 residues. Trimming took 4 bases from V and 3 from J; bases not matched to a gene: 15. The CDR3 nucleotides read TGCGCCAGCAGCCCCGTCCCGGGACAGGGCAAGCGGACAGATACGCAGTATTTT. Amino acids: CASSPVPGQGKRTDTQYF.

The sample holds a few counts of this clonotype. The chain uses TRBV3-1 and TRBJ2-7, with 14 bases aligning to TRBD2. The germline V gene has CDR1 LGHDT and CDR2 YNNKEL (reference sequence). This CDR3 region has 17 residues. After removal of 4 bases from V and 1 base from J, the junction contained 6 bases not matched to a gene. The DNA for the CDR3 is TGTGCCAGCAGCCGCGGACTAGCGGGGGGCCAGTCCTACGAGCAGTACTTC. This sequence encodes CASSRGLAGGQSYEQYF.

At least ten counts were recorded for this clonotype. This rearrangement joins TRBV5-1 to TRBJ2-7, with 7 positions matching TRBD1. The CDR3 has 17 amino acids. Per germline, CDR1 SGHRS and CDR2 YFSETQ. With 2 bases clipped from V and 1 base from J, the junction kept 12 bases outside the gene matches. CDR3 loop: CASSFISGTARSYEQYF. The CDR3 nucleotides are TGCGCCAGCAGCTTCATTTCCGGGACAGCTAGATCCTACGAGCAGTACTTC.

This chain uses TRBV6-2 or TRBV6-3 with TRBJ2-3; D possibly corresponds to TRBD2 (6 bases). The germline gives CDR1 MNHEY, CDR2 SVGEGT. The length of the CDR3 is 14 residues. V was pared by 5 bases and J by 4 bases, with 13 bases between. The CDR3 reads CASSAPGDADTQYF. The CDR3 nucleotides read TGTGCCAGCAGTGCCCCGGGGGACGCAGATACGCAGTATTTT.

The genes are TRBV12-3 or TRBV12-4 and TRBJ2-5; the D is unclear. This CDR3 has 15 residues. Between the trimmed V and J ends, which lost 2 bases and 5 bases, there was a span of 15 bases. The CDR3, as DNA: TGTGCCAGCAGTTTAATGAGTTTTACACGGGAGACCCAGTACTTC. It is translated as CASSLMSFTRETQYF.

This clonotype was seen a few times. The chain combines TRBV7-2 with TRBJ1-2; D uncertain. Per germline, CDR1 SGHTA and CDR2 FQGNSA. The CDR3 is 14 amino acids. Trimming removed 1 base from V and 4 bases from J, with 10 bases in between. The CDR3 coding sequence is TGTGCCAGCAGCTTAGGAGGACGGACCTATGGCTACACCTTC. Its protein is CASSLGGRTYGYTF.

This clonotype was counted ten times or more. The chain couples TRBV12-3 or TRBV12-4 to TRBJ1-6; maybe TRBD1 (5 bases). The CDR3 runs 20 residues. V lost 1 base and J lost 8, with 27 bases in between. The CDR3 loop reads CASSLVRSIGAAPGYSPLHF. In DNA form, the CDR3 reads TGTGCCAGCAGTTTAGTGAGATCGATTGGGGCAGCGCCCGGGTATTCACCCCTCCACTTT.